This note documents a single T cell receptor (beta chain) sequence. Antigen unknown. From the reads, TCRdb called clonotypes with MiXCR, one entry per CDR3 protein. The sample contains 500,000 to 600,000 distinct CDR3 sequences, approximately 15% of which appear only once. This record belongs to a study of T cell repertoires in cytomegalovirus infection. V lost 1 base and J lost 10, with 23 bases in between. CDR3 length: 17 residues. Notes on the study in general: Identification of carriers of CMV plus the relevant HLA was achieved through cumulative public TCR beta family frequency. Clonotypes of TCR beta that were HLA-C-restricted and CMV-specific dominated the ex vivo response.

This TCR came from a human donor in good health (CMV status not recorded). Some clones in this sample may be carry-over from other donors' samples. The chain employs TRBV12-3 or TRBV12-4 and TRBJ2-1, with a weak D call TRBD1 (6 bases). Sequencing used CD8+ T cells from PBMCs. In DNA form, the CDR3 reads TGTGCCAGCAGTTTAGAAGTCGTGATCCAGGGGATAGCCGAGCAGTTCTTC. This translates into CASSLEVVIQGIAEQFF.